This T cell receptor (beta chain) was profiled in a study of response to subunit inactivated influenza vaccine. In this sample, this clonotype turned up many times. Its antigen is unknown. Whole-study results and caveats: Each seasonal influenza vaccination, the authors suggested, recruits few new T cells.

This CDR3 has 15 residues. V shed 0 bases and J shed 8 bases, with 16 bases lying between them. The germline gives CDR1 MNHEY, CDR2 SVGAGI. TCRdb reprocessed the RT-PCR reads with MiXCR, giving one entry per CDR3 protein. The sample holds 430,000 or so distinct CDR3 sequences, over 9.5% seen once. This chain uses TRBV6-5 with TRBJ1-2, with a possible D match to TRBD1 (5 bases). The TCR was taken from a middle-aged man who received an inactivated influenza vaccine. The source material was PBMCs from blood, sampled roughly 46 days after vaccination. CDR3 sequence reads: CASSYSPGPVYGYTF. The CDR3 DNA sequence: TGTGCCAGCAGTTACTCCCCGGGACCGGTTTACGGCTACACCTTC.